This entry describes one T cell receptor beta chain. This sample was included in a study of blood T cell repertoires in COVID-19. Study in general: Material from acute and convalescent COVID-19 was sourced from the United States, Italy and Spain. Nucleic acid was either cDNA or gDNA, and it came from T cells, B-cell-depleted T cells, or PBMCs.

The Seattle site enrolled patients during active infection and followed them longitudinally. CDR3 length equals 15 residues. The germline V and J ends were trimmed by 6 bases and 0 bases, with 15 bases remaining between them. CDR1 and CDR2 (germline): MNHEY, SVGAGI. Authors' data handling: Cell counts per sample came from amplifying reference gene primers. Generated by immunoSEQ multiplex PCR, the TCRdb table keeps only in-frame clones and is missing some. D and trimming were read from the DNA, whereas the V and J calls and clone size are those reported in that table. Of some 320,000 clones in the sample, 85% to 90% were seen once.

This sequence originates from a woman in her twenties or thirties with COVID-19, enrolled during active disease. What was sequenced was peripheral blood. The chain carries TRBV6-5 and TRBJ2-7; D is perhaps TRBD2 (5 bases). The CDR3 sequence: CASRNPLAGSYEQYF. The CDR3 DNA follows: TGTGCCAGCAGGAATCCTCTTGCGGGCTCCTACGAGCAGTACTTC.